This passage covers 3 T cell receptor beta chains from one sample sequenced in a study of Ad26.COV2.S vaccination and SARS-CoV-2 variants. Generated by immunoSEQ multiplex PCR, the TCRdb table keeps only in-frame clones and is missing some. The sample consists of about 97,000 clones, over 60% of them appearing once. The specimen comprised peripheral blood, sampled after recovery from COVID-19. These receptors were taken from a human donor who had recovered from COVID-19.

The V gene is TRBV21-1, the J gene TRBJ2-7; no DNA check was done on the table's D call, TRBD2. TRBV21-1 is listed as a pseudogene. The CDR3 is made up of 14 amino acids. CDR3 DNA: TGTGCCAGCAGCAAAGAACCGGAGGGTCACGAGCAGTACTTC. Translated, it gives CASSKEPEGHEQYF.

V gene TRBV14 combines with J gene TRBJ1-6; D uncertain. Germline-derived CDR1 and CDR2 are SGHDN and FVKESK. Trimming stripped 1 base from V and 8 bases from J, with 6 bases between. This CDR3 contains 13 residues. The CDR3 loop reads CASSQARHSPLHF. The CDR3 DNA follows: TGTGCCAGCAGCCAAGCTAGGCATTCACCCCTCCACTTT.

The V call is TRBV2, the J call TRBJ2-5; 9 positions match TRBD1. The V segment lost 4 bases and the J segment 5 bases; nucleotides outside the gene matches: 8. Per germline, CDR1 SNHLY and CDR2 FYNNEI. This CDR3 has 15 residues. The CDR3 DNA reads TGTGCCAGCAGTGTAGGACAGGGGTTGAGGGAGACCCAGTACTTC. This encodes CASSVGQGLRETQYF.